This entry lists 28 T cell receptor beta chains sequenced from one sample in a study of post-analysis software for immune sequencing data. Findings and caveats of the study: There were roughly 5 TRBV segments more frequent in patients than controls, and TRBV5-6, TRBV5-1 and TRBV20-1 were among them.

These receptors' antigens are unknown. The TCR beta cDNA libraries carried unique molecular identifiers. TCRdb recomputed calls from the PCR reads with MiXCR, one row per CDR3 protein. The profile covers approximately 360,000 distinct CDR3 sequences, with roughly 38% appearing a single time and around an eighth taken by the ten largest. The sample consisted of blood. The receptor source for this set is a girl between 10 and 17 years old with multiple sclerosis.

The sample holds a few counts of this clonotype. The chain recombines TRBV7-2 with TRBJ1-5, with TRBD1 matching 10 bases. The CDR3 is 15 amino acids. The V segment lost 3 bases and the J segment 8 bases; nucleotides outside the gene matches: 7. CDR1 and CDR2 (germline): SGHTA, FQGNSA. This CDR3 is CASSFRTGGSEPQHF. In DNA, the CDR3 is TGTGCCAGCAGCTTTAGGACAGGGGGATCGGAGCCCCAGCATTTT.

This clonotype was detected only a few times. The V and J genes are TRBV9 and TRBJ1-5, with D unresolved. CDR1 and CDR2 from the germline V gene are SGDLS and YYNGEE. The CDR3 has 14 amino acids. V was shortened by 0 bases and J by 3 bases, with 7 bases between the two germline ends. CDR3: CASSVGGLNQPQHF. In nucleotides, the CDR3 is TGTGCCAGCAGCGTAGGAGGGCTCAATCAGCCCCAGCATTTT. The whole variable domain, remainder taken from reference TRBV9 and TRBJ1-5, is DSGVTQTPKHLITATGQRVTLRCSPRSGDLSVYWYQQSLDQGLQFLIQYYNGEERAKGNILERFSAQQFPDLHSELNLSSLELGDSALYFCASSVGGLNQPQHFGDGTRLSIL.

This clonotype turned up a few times. The gene calls are TRBV14 and TRBJ2-7; 12 bases line up with TRBD2. The CDR3 contains 15 residues. V shed 3 bases, J shed 4 bases, and the junction held 4 bases outside the gene matches. The V gene's germline CDR1 is SGHDN and CDR2 FVKESK. CDR3 protein: CASSHRTSGVYEQYF. For the CDR3, the DNA is TGTGCCAGCAGCCACCGGACTAGCGGGGTTTACGAGCAGTACTTC.

This clonotype was picked up a small number of times. The rearrangement joins TRBV7-2 to TRBJ2-1, with 7 bases matching TRBD1. Germline V gene data show CDR1 as SGHTA and CDR2 as FQGNSA. With V trimmed by 2 bases and J by 2 bases, 9 bases remained unmatched. This CDR3 is built from 17 residues. The CDR3 sequence is CASSLYLQGTPYNEQFF. The CDR3 DNA is TGTGCCAGCAGCTTATACCTACAGGGGACCCCCTACAATGAGCAGTTCTTC.

The chain employs TRBV5-1 and TRBJ1-5; 9 nucleotides line up with TRBD1. This CDR3 is 16 amino acids long. Looked up from germline, CDR1 is SGHRS and CDR2 is YFSETQ. The junction had 8 bases not matched to a gene; V was cut back by 7 bases and J by 0 bases. The CDR3 coding sequence is TGCGCCAGCCGATACAGGGGGCAAAGTAGCAATCAGCCCCAGCATTTT. It specifies CASRYRGQSSNQPQHF.

The chain recombines TRBV20-1 with TRBJ2-3; no firm D call. Trimming cost V 0 bases and J 5 bases, with 12 bases left between them. Germline loops: CDR1 DFQATT, CDR2 SNEGSKA (reference sequence). This CDR3 is built from 14 residues. CDR3 protein: CSARDRTAGDTQYF. The CDR3 region has the DNA TGCAGTGCTAGAGACCGGACCGCCGGAGATACGCAGTATTTT.

This clonotype was seen a handful of times. The chain uses TRBV20-1 and TRBJ2-5; 10 positions match TRBD1. The CDR3 spans 13 residues. The junction had 4 bases not matched to a gene; V was cut back by 6 bases and J by 3 bases. Germline CDR1 DFQATT, CDR2 SNEGSKA (reference sequence). The CDR3 bases are TGCAGTGCCCTGACAGGGGGCGAAGAGACCCAGTACTTC. Translating gives CSALTGGEETQYF.

The chain combines TRBV29-1 with TRBJ1-3; TRBD1 agrees at 9 bases. Trimming at V came to 5 bases and at J to 2 bases, leaving 4 bases not matched to a gene. From germline, CDR1 is SQVTM and CDR2 ANQGSEA. The CDR3 is made up of 14 amino acids. The CDR3 DNA reads TGCAGCGTTCTCACAGGGGGCGCTGGAAACACCATATATTTT. It translates to CSVLTGGAGNTIYF.

This clonotype has only a few counts. The rearrangement joins TRBV12-3 or TRBV12-4 to TRBJ1-1; unclear D gene. Trimming cost V 6 bases and J 5 bases, with 13 bases left between them. This CDR3 is built from 13 residues. Here the CDR3 reads CASSLLLRTEAFF. DNA for the CDR3: TGTGCCAGCAGCCTCCTTCTGCGGACTGAAGCTTTCTTT.

This chain uses TRBV4-1 with TRBJ2-1; TRBD1 agrees at 11 bases. Per the germline V gene, CDR1 is MGHRA and CDR2 is YSYEKL. The J segment lost 6 bases and the V segment lost 2 bases, leaving 9 bases of the junction unmatched. The CDR3 covers 17 residues. CDR3 bases: TGCGCCAGCAGCCAACAAGGGACAGGGGGTATCTGCAATGAGCAGTTCTTC. Its translation: CASSQQGTGGICNEQFF.

CDR3: CASSSVVNQPQHF. In DNA, the CDR3 is TGTGCCAGCAGCTCCGTCGTCAATCAGCCCCAGCATTTT. This chain uses TRBV7-6 with TRBJ1-5; no clear D. Trimming removed 4 bases from V and 3 bases from J, with 7 bases in between. The CDR3 has 13 amino acids. Germline V gives CDR1 SGHVS, CDR2 FNYEAQ.

This clonotype has only one observation. The limits of the CDR3 on the DNA are not certain, so only TCRdb's listed CDR3 is given. This chain connects TRBV2 to TRBJ2-6; the D call TRBD1 from the table was never checked on the DNA. Germline-derived CDR1 and CDR2 are SNHLY and FYNNEI. The CDR3 contains 14 residues when both ends are counted. CDR3: CASRWGSGANVRTF.

This clonotype appeared once. The chain combines TRBV11-2 with TRBJ2-3; TRBD2 matches 16 bases. Germline CDR1 is SGHAT and CDR2 is FQNNGV. The CDR3 consists of 18 residues. The V and J ends lost 4 bases and 3 bases, in that order; junction bases with no gene match: 7. The DNA of the CDR3 is TGTGCCAGCAGCTGGGGACTAGCGGGGGGGAAAGGGACAGATACGCAGTATTTT. Its translation: CASSWGLAGGKGTDTQYF.

At least ten counts were recorded for this clonotype. J is TRBJ2-7 and V is TRBV5-6, with 9 nucleotides matching TRBD1. The V gene's germline CDR1 is SGHDT and CDR2 YYEEEE. The ends lost 3 bases at V and 4 bases at J; junction bases unmatched: 5. CDR3 length: 14 amino acids. CDR3 DNA sequence: TGTGCCAGCAGCTACGGACAGGGGAGGTACGAGCAGTACTTC. Translation gives CASSYGQGRYEQYF. Looking up the rest from reference TRBV5-6 and TRBJ2-7 gives the full variable domain: DAGVTQSPTHLIKTRGQQVTLRCSPKSGHDTVSWYQQALGQGPQFIFQYYEEEERQRGNFPDRFSGHQFPNYSSELNVNALLLGDSALYLCASSYGQGRYEQYFGPGTRLTVT.

Written as DNA, the CDR3 is TGTGCCAGCAGCTTAGGCTTCGGGACCCGCCAAGAGACCCAGTACTTC. Translated, it gives CASSLGFGTRQETQYF. The rearrangement joins TRBV13 to TRBJ2-5, with D perhaps given as TRBD1 or TRBD2 (5 bases each). Trimming took off 0 bases at V and 1 base at J, with 12 bases between the two ends. The CDR3 sequence is 16 residues long. Germline V CDR1 and CDR2: PRHDT, FYEKMQ (reference sequence).

In this sample, this clonotype turned up once. V gene TRBV4-1 combines with J gene TRBJ1-1, with D tentatively TRBD1 (6 bases). V lost 4 bases, J lost 5 bases, and 20 bases lay in between. Germline V gene sequence: CDR1 MGHRA, CDR2 YSYEKL. The CDR3 length is 16 residues. This CDR3 reads CASSPRVQGRTTEAFF. The CDR3 DNA follows: TGCGCCAGCAGCCCTAGAGTACAGGGAAGGACGACTGAAGCTTTCTTT.

This rearrangement joins TRBV27 to TRBJ1-5; a possible D gene is TRBD1 (6 bases). CDR1 is MNHEY, CDR2 SMNVEV, per germline (reference sequence). The CDR3 has 15 residues. V was pared by 0 bases and J by 4 bases, with 10 bases between. The CDR3 DNA is TGTGCCAGCAGTTTATCGACAGGTACTAATCAGCCCCAGCATTTT. Protein sequence: CASSLSTGTNQPQHF.

CDR3 residues: CSARDYGQSGNTIYF. The CDR3 nucleotides are TGCAGTGCTAGAGATTACGGACAGTCTGGAAACACCATATATTTT. The chain has TRBV20-1 and TRBJ1-3; perhaps TRBD1 as D (6 bases). In germline, CDR1 is DFQATT, CDR2 SNEGSKA (reference sequence). V gave up 0 bases and J gave up 1 base, with 10 bases separating them. The length of the CDR3 is 15 residues.

This clonotype was detected a few times. This sequence joins TRBV20-1 and TRBJ2-1; 13 bases are shared with TRBD2. This CDR3 comprises 14 residues. J lost 6 bases, V lost 6 bases, and 5 bases had no gene match. Germline V gene data show CDR1 as DFQATT and CDR2 as SNEGSKA (reference sequence). The CDR3 spells CSAQLAGGLNEQFF. CDR3 nucleotides: TGCAGTGCCCAACTAGCGGGGGGGCTCAATGAGCAGTTCTTC.

The rearrangement uses TRBV25-1 and TRBJ2-5; maybe TRBD1 (5 bases). The CDR3 length is 14 residues. Germline CDR1 reads MGHDK; CDR2 reads SYGVNS. V lost 2 bases to trimming and J lost 2 bases, with 9 bases between them. CDR3 nucleotide sequence: TGTGCCAGCAGTGAACGCGACAGACAAGAGACCCAGTACTTC. This encodes CASSERDRQETQYF.

V gene TRBV24-1 combines with J gene TRBJ1-1; TRBD1 aligns across 10 bases. From germline, CDR1 is KGHDR and CDR2 SFDVKD. The CDR3 is 14 amino acids. V dropped 5 bases and J dropped 4; count of bases not matched to a gene: 3. CDR3 sequence (DNA): TGTGCCACCAGTGCAGGGACAGGGGTCACTGAAGCTTTCTTT. Protein sequence: CATSAGTGVTEAFF.

The J gene is TRBJ1-4, the V gene TRBV5-1; 7 bases match TRBD1. This CDR3 region has 15 residues. The germline V gene encodes CDR1 SGHRS and CDR2 YFSETQ. The trim removed 1 base at V and 5 bases at J, leaving 5 bases unmatched. In DNA, the CDR3 is TGCGCCAGCAGCTTGACAGGGACAGAGAATGAAAAACTGTTTTTT. Translating gives CASSLTGTENEKLFF.

Note on this clonotype: The junction does not match germline at one end; this may be a read error. CDR3 sequence reads: CASRLGIPMNTEAFF. In DNA form, the CDR3 reads TGTGCCAGCAGGTTGGGGATCCCAATGAACACCGAAGCTTTCTTT. The chain uses TRBV12-3 or TRBV12-4 and TRBJ1-1; D not resolved. This CDR3 contains 15 residues.

The V gene is TRBV20-1, the J gene TRBJ2-5; 12 nucleotides line up with TRBD2. The V and J ends lost 5 bases and 5 bases, in that order; junction bases with no gene match: 15. Germline V gene data show CDR1 as DFQATT and CDR2 as SNEGSKA (reference sequence). The CDR3 runs to 17 residues. As DNA, the CDR3 is TGCAGTGCTCCCAGAAGGACTAGCGGGGTCATATTGGAGACCCAGTACTTC. This sequence encodes CSAPRRTSGVILETQYF.

The DNA for the CDR3 is TGCAGTGCCCCAAGCCGGACAGGGGGCTCGGTTGCCCCCCACAATGAGCAGTTCTTC. It specifies CSAPSRTGGSVAPHNEQFF. The chain is built from TRBV20-1 and TRBJ2-1, with 11 bases aligning to TRBD1. With 6 bases clipped from V and 5 bases from J, the junction kept 21 bases outside the gene matches. Germline lookup yields CDR1 DFQATT and CDR2 SNEGSKA (reference sequence). This CDR3 spans 19 amino acids.

The J gene is TRBJ2-1, the V gene TRBV5-6, with 9 bases identical to TRBD2. The junction had 12 bases not matched to a gene; V was cut back by 4 bases and J by 7 bases. Germline V gene lookup returns CDR1 SGHDT and CDR2 YYEEEE. This CDR3 has 16 amino acids. The chain's CDR3 is CASSLSGGERVNEQFF. In DNA form, the CDR3 reads TGTGCCAGCAGCCTTAGCGGGGGCGAGAGGGTAAATGAGCAGTTCTTC.

This clonotype has only a few counts. The chain employs TRBV6-2 or TRBV6-3 and TRBJ1-2; TRBD1 matches 9 bases. Trimming at V came to 6 bases and at J to 2 bases, leaving 4 bases not matched to a gene. The CDR3 has 14 amino acids. The germline V gene encodes CDR1 MNHEY and CDR2 SVGEGT. CDR3 residues: CASSWTGANYGYTF. The DNA for the CDR3 is TGTGCCAGCAGCTGGACAGGGGCAAACTATGGCTACACCTTC.

This clonotype was detected only a few times. J is TRBJ2-4 and V is TRBV4-2; TRBD1 is a possible D gene (7 bases). Per the germline V gene, CDR1 is LGHNA and CDR2 is YNFKEQ. The CDR3 sequence is 17 residues long. The germline V and J ends were trimmed by 1 base and 5 bases, with 18 bases remaining between them. Here the CDR3 reads CASSQVGGQAGQNIQYF. The CDR3 nucleotides read TGTGCCAGCAGCCAAGTAGGAGGACAGGCGGGACAAAACATTCAGTACTTC.